A selection of T cell receptor beta chains follows, all from one sample in a study of blood T cell repertoires in COVID-19. Profiled with immunoSEQ multiplex PCR; TCRdb holds only in-frame clones, not every one. The table has approximately 37,000 clones, roughly 88% seen once. The sequencing sample was made of peripheral blood. The origin of the receptors is a woman aged 70-85 years with acute or convalescent COVID-19. Each CDR3 is given with its conserved first and last residue. D genes are given only for firm matches.

d_call,v_call,j_call,cdr3_aa,cdr3_nt
TRBD1,TRBV24-1,TRBJ2-3,CATRDRGRTDTQYF,TGTGCCACCAGAGACAGGGGACGAACAGATACGCAGTATTTT
TRBD2,TRBV29-1,TRBJ2-1,CSVQRGGPLNEQFF,TGCAGCGTCCAACGGGGGGGCCCCCTCAATGAGCAGTTCTTC
TRBD1,TRBV3-1/TRBV3-2,TRBJ1-1,CASSQGQGTNEAFF,TGTGCCAGCAGCCAAGGACAGGGAACGAATGAAGCTTTCTTT
TRBD2,TRBV5-4,TRBJ2-5,CASSLVSAGGGETQYF,TGTGCCAGCAGCTTGGTTTCCGCGGGAGGAGGGGAGACCCAGTACTTC
.,TRBV7-8,TRBJ2-1,CASSRGWDNEQFF,TGTGCCAGCTCCCGGGGATGGGACAATGAGCAGTTCTTC
TRBD1,TRBV3-1/TRBV3-2,TRBJ1-6,CASSLGTGRSPLHF,TGTGCCAGCAGCCTAGGGACAGGGCGATCACCCCTCCACTTT
TRBD2,TRBV7-6,TRBJ2-2,CASSLAEGRDTGELFF,TGTGCCAGCAGCTTAGCGGAGGGGAGGGACACCGGGGAGCTGTTTTTT
.,TRBV5-1,TRBJ2-5,CASSVNQETQYF,TGCGCCAGCAGCGTAAACCAAGAGACCCAGTACTTC
.,TRBV30,TRBJ2-1,CAWSGNNEQFF,TGTGCCTGGAGCGGGAACAATGAGCAGTTCTTC
TRBD1,TRBV11-2,TRBJ2-2,CASSLGNRGMAGELFF,TGTGCCAGCAGCTTAGGGAACAGGGGGATGGCCGGGGAGCTGTTTTTT
TRBD2,TRBV14,TRBJ2-2,CASSRLAGDTGELFF,TGTGCCAGCAGTCGACTAGCGGGAGACACCGGGGAGCTGTTTTTT